Listed below are T cell receptor beta chains from one sample, sequenced in a study of CD8 T cells in ankylosing spondylitis. Using its own MiXCR run on the 5' RACE reads, TCRdb lists one record per CDR3 protein. The repertoire consists of about 500,000 distinct CDR3 sequences, with approximately 12% occurring once and the leading ten covering 6.5% to 7%. The sequenced sample consisted of blood, either unsorted or a sorted T cell fraction (not recorded which). The receptors shown here come from a male donor with ankylosing spondylitis. The CDR3 runs from the conserved cysteine through the conserved F or W. The order of the fields is CDR3 protein, CDR3 DNA, D gene, clone size, J gene, V gene. D genes are given only for firm matches. Expanded clones are given a class, and other clones once, few, many or no size at all.

CDR3aa: CASSSLGGGETQYF
CDR3nt: TGTGCCAGCAGTTCCCTTGGGGGAGGGGAGACCCAGTACTTC
d_gene: TRBD2
abundance: many
j_gene: TRBJ2-5
v_gene: TRBV27

CDR3aa: CASRTQGVEAFF
CDR3nt: TGTGCCAGCAGAACCCAGGGGGTAGAAGCTTTCTTT
d_gene: TRBD1
abundance: few
j_gene: TRBJ1-1
v_gene: TRBV28

CDR3aa: CASSVASGRASYNEQFF
CDR3nt: TGCGCCAGCAGCGTGGCTAGCGGGAGGGCCTCCTACAATGAGCAGTTCTTC
d_gene: TRBD2
abundance: few
j_gene: TRBJ2-1
v_gene: TRBV5-1

CDR3aa: CASSLWGTGGGHTEAFF
CDR3nt: TGTGCCAGCAGCTTATGGGGAACAGGGGGTGGGCACACTGAAGCTTTCTTT
d_gene: TRBD1
abundance: few
j_gene: TRBJ1-1
v_gene: TRBV13

CDR3aa: CASSNRGGKYF
CDR3nt: TGTGCCAGCAGCAACAGGGGCGGGAAGTACTTC
d_gene: -
abundance: few
j_gene: TRBJ2-7
v_gene: TRBV7-2

CDR3aa: CASSSGLATGELFF
CDR3nt: TGTGCCAGCAGCTCCGGACTAGCGACCGGGGAGCTGTTTTTT
d_gene: TRBD2
abundance: -
j_gene: TRBJ2-2
v_gene: TRBV11-3

CDR3aa: CSARARLAGWNEQFF
CDR3nt: TGCAGTGCTAGAGCCCGACTAGCGGGCTGGAATGAGCAGTTCTTC
d_gene: TRBD2
abundance: -
j_gene: TRBJ2-1
v_gene: TRBV20-1

CDR3aa: CATRTGTSRSDTQYF
CDR3nt: TGTGCCACCAGGACAGGGACTAGCCGATCAGATACGCAGTATTTT
d_gene: TRBD2
abundance: many
j_gene: TRBJ2-3
v_gene: TRBV15

CDR3aa: CASRPGTGTNGELFF
CDR3nt: TGTGCCAGCAGGCCCGGGACAGGGACTAACGGGGAGCTGTTTTTT
d_gene: TRBD1
abundance: -
j_gene: TRBJ2-2
v_gene: TRBV2

CDR3aa: CATAKAGAGRREQFF
CDR3nt: TGTGCCACTGCCAAAGCTGGGGCAGGGCGTCGTGAGCAGTTCTTC
d_gene: -
abundance: few
j_gene: TRBJ2-1
v_gene: TRBV28

CDR3aa: CSARERERGNTIYF
CDR3nt: TGCAGTGCTAGAGAACGGGAGCGCGGAAACACCATATATTTT
d_gene: -
abundance: few
j_gene: TRBJ1-3
v_gene: TRBV20-1

CDR3aa: CATSDDEEQFF
CDR3nt: TGTGCCACCAGTGACGACGAAGAGCAGTTCTTC
d_gene: -
abundance: few
j_gene: TRBJ2-1
v_gene: TRBV24-1

CDR3aa: CASSQDHWETQYF
CDR3nt: TGCGCCAGCAGCCAAGACCATTGGGAGACCCAGTACTTC
d_gene: -
abundance: -
j_gene: TRBJ2-5
v_gene: TRBV4-1

CDR3aa: CASSLRAGIGRDFRTDTQYF
CDR3nt: TGTGCCAGCAGTTTAAGGGCAGGCATCGGCCGGGACTTTCGCACAGATACGCAGTATTTT
d_gene: -
abundance: few
j_gene: TRBJ2-3
v_gene: TRBV12-3/TRBV12-4

CDR3aa: CSVEGQGAYEQYF
CDR3nt: TGCAGCGTTGAGGGACAGGGAGCCTACGAGCAGTACTTC
d_gene: TRBD1
abundance: few
j_gene: TRBJ2-7
v_gene: TRBV29-1

CDR3aa: CASSPRDRPQEQYF
CDR3nt: TGTGCCAGCTCACCCCGGGACAGGCCACAAGAGCAGTACTTC
d_gene: TRBD1
abundance: -
j_gene: TRBJ2-7
v_gene: TRBV18

CDR3aa: CASSFRTQTEAFF
CDR3nt: TGTGCCAGCAGCTTCCGGACTCAAACTGAAGCTTTCTTT
d_gene: -
abundance: few
j_gene: TRBJ1-1
v_gene: TRBV13

CDR3aa: CASSWGGAGNEQFF
CDR3nt: TGTGCCAGCAGCTGGGGGGGGGCAGGAAATGAGCAGTTCTTC
d_gene: -
abundance: -
j_gene: TRBJ2-1
v_gene: TRBV12-3/TRBV12-4

CDR3aa: CASRPTGQSYNEQFF
CDR3nt: TGCGCCAGCAGACCGACAGGGCAGTCCTACAATGAGCAGTTCTTC
d_gene: TRBD1
abundance: -
j_gene: TRBJ2-1
v_gene: TRBV5-1

CDR3aa: CASSTDRREGRSSYEQYF
CDR3nt: TGCGCCAGCAGCACGGACCGAAGGGAGGGACGTAGCTCCTACGAGCAGTACTTC
d_gene: TRBD2
abundance: few
j_gene: TRBJ2-7
v_gene: TRBV5-1

CDR3aa: CASSSQGSSNTEAFF
CDR3nt: TGTGCCAGCAGCTCTCAAGGTTCGTCCAACACTGAAGCTTTCTTT
d_gene: -
abundance: -
j_gene: TRBJ1-1
v_gene: TRBV9

CDR3aa: CASAYGTSGRGCYEQYF
CDR3nt: TGTGCCAGCGCGTACGGGACTAGCGGGAGGGGTTGCTACGAGCAGTACTTC
d_gene: TRBD2
abundance: many
j_gene: TRBJ2-7
v_gene: TRBV25-1

CDR3aa: CASSEGGYGANVLTF
CDR3nt: TGCGCCAGCAGCGAAGGGGGGTACGGGGCCAACGTCCTGACTTTC
d_gene: -
abundance: -
j_gene: TRBJ2-6
v_gene: TRBV5-1

CDR3aa: CSARVDQETQYF
CDR3nt: TGCAGTGCTAGAGTCGACCAAGAGACCCAGTACTTC
d_gene: -
abundance: few
j_gene: TRBJ2-5
v_gene: TRBV20-1

CDR3aa: CASSLTLGVNSYEQYF
CDR3nt: TGTGCCAGCAGCTTAACACTCGGAGTCAACTCCTACGAGCAGTACTTC
d_gene: -
abundance: -
j_gene: TRBJ2-7
v_gene: TRBV7-9

CDR3aa: CASSLELAGVGNIQYF
CDR3nt: TGTGCCAGCAGCTTAGAACTAGCGGGAGTAGGAAACATTCAGTACTTC
d_gene: TRBD2
abundance: few
j_gene: TRBJ2-4
v_gene: TRBV7-2

CDR3aa: CASSVGAREVNEQFF
CDR3nt: TGTGCCAGCAGCGTGGGGGCCCGGGAGGTCAATGAGCAGTTCTTC
d_gene: -
abundance: -
j_gene: TRBJ2-1
v_gene: TRBV9

CDR3aa: CASSFQGQGAGELFF
CDR3nt: TGCGCCAGCAGCTTTCAGGGACAGGGGGCCGGGGAGCTGTTTTTT
d_gene: TRBD1
abundance: many
j_gene: TRBJ2-2
v_gene: TRBV5-1

CDR3aa: CASSSWTSGRYLSLEFF
CDR3nt: TGTGCCAGCAGTTCTTGGACTAGCGGCCGCTATCTATCTCTAGAGTTCTTC
d_gene: TRBD2
abundance: -
j_gene: TRBJ2-1
v_gene: TRBV28

CDR3aa: CASSLATGGYEQYF
CDR3nt: TGTGCCAGCAGCTTAGCGACAGGGGGGTACGAGCAGTACTTC
d_gene: TRBD1
abundance: -
j_gene: TRBJ2-7
v_gene: TRBV7-6

CDR3aa: CASSYTGGWEKLFF
CDR3nt: TGTGCCAGCAGCTACACAGGGGGCTGGGAAAAACTGTTTTTT
d_gene: TRBD1
abundance: -
j_gene: TRBJ1-4
v_gene: TRBV11-2

CDR3aa: CSAATSPPRDEQFF
CDR3nt: TGCAGTGCCGCCACTAGTCCCCCCCGCGATGAGCAGTTCTTC
d_gene: -
abundance: few
j_gene: TRBJ2-1
v_gene: TRBV20-1

CDR3aa: CASGLPSSTDTQYF
CDR3nt: TGTGCTAGTGGTTTGCCTTCTAGCACAGATACGCAGTATTTT
d_gene: -
abundance: few
j_gene: TRBJ2-3
v_gene: TRBV12-5

CDR3aa: CASSEGIVYTGELFF
CDR3nt: TGTGCCAGCAGCGAGGGGATAGTCTACACCGGGGAGCTGTTTTTT
d_gene: -
abundance: many
j_gene: TRBJ2-2
v_gene: TRBV9

CDR3aa: CSASPSGRVQETQYF
CDR3nt: TGCAGTGCTAGTCCCAGCGGGAGGGTCCAAGAGACCCAGTACTTC
d_gene: TRBD2
abundance: few
j_gene: TRBJ2-5
v_gene: TRBV20-1

CDR3aa: CASSRDSMSKNIQYF
CDR3nt: TGTGCCAGCAGCCGGGATAGTATGTCCAAAAACATTCAGTACTTC
d_gene: -
abundance: -
j_gene: TRBJ2-4
v_gene: TRBV7-2

CDR3aa: CATSDMTSGGIEQFF
CDR3nt: TGTGCCACCAGTGATATGACTAGCGGGGGGATTGAGCAGTTCTTC
d_gene: TRBD2
abundance: -
j_gene: TRBJ2-1
v_gene: TRBV24-1

CDR3aa: CSVEGVTDTQYF
CDR3nt: TGCAGCGTTGAGGGGGTTACAGATACGCAGTATTTT
d_gene: -
abundance: many
j_gene: TRBJ2-3
v_gene: TRBV29-1

CDR3aa: CASSPLAGANTGELFF
CDR3nt: TGTGCCAGCTCACCATTAGCGGGAGCGAACACCGGGGAGCTGTTTTTT
d_gene: TRBD2
abundance: many
j_gene: TRBJ2-2
v_gene: TRBV18

CDR3aa: CASSLKALAGKEQFF
CDR3nt: TGTGCCAGCAGCTTAAAGGCTCTAGCGGGCAAAGAGCAGTTCTTC
d_gene: TRBD2
abundance: few
j_gene: TRBJ2-1
v_gene: TRBV7-9

CDR3aa: CASSQGGTAGDTQYF
CDR3nt: TGCGCCAGCAGCCAAGGGGGGACGGCGGGAGATACGCAGTATTTT
d_gene: -
abundance: few
j_gene: TRBJ2-3
v_gene: TRBV4-1

CDR3aa: CSASRREGGDTQYF
CDR3nt: TGCAGTGCTAGCAGGCGGGAGGGAGGAGATACGCAGTATTTT
d_gene: TRBD2
abundance: few
j_gene: TRBJ2-3
v_gene: TRBV20-1

CDR3aa: CATSNPNTGELFF
CDR3nt: TGTGCCACCAGCAATCCCAACACCGGGGAGCTGTTTTTT
d_gene: -
abundance: -
j_gene: TRBJ2-2
v_gene: TRBV15

CDR3aa: CASSPRGSSFDNEQFF
CDR3nt: TGTGCCAGCTCACCAAGGGGTTCATCCTTCGACAATGAGCAGTTCTTC
d_gene: -
abundance: -
j_gene: TRBJ2-1
v_gene: TRBV18